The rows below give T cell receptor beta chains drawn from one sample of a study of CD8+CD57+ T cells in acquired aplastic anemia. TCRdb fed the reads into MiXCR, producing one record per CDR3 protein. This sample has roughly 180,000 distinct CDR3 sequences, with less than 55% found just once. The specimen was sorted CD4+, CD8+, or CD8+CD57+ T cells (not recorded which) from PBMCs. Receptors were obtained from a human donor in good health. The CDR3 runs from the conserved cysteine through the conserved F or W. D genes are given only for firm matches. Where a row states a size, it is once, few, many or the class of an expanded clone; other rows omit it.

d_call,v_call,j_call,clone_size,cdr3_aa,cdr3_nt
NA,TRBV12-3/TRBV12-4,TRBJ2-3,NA,CASRGTRDPLPDTQYF,TGTGCCAGCAGGGGAACCCGGGACCCCTTACCAGATACGCAGTATTTT
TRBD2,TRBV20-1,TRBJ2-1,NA,CSARVGRFNEQFF,TGCAGTGCTAGAGTCGGGAGGTTCAATGAGCAGTTCTTC
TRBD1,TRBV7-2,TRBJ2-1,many,CASSRQGGPYNEQFF,TGTGCCAGCAGCCGACAGGGCGGGCCCTACAATGAGCAGTTCTTC
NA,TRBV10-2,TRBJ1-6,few,CASSEQGNNSPLHF,TGCGCCAGCAGTGAACAGGGAAATAATTCACCCCTCCACTTT
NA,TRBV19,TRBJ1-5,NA,CASSTGHVLHQPQHF,TGTGCCAGTAGCACCGGACACGTGCTCCATCAGCCCCAGCATTTT
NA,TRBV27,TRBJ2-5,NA,CASSLSNRLRETQYF,TGTGCCAGCAGTTTATCGAATAGGTTGAGAGAGACCCAGTACTTC
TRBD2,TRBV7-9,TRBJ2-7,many,CASSLAGLAGGGEQYF,TGTGCCAGCAGCTTAGCCGGACTAGCGGGAGGCGGCGAGCAGTACTTC
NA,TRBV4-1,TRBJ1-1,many,CASSWGGGNTEAFF,TGCGCCAGCAGCTGGGGGGGCGGGAACACTGAAGCTTTCTTT
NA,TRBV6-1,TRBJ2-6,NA,CASKSGANVLTF,TGTGCCAGCAAGTCCGGGGCCAACGTCCTGACTTTC
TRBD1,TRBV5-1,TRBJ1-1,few,CASRDGDRGGMNTEAFF,TGCGCCAGCAGGGACGGGGACAGGGGAGGTATGAACACTGAAGCTTTCTTT
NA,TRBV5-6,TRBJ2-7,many,CASSSGPSEQYF,TGTGCCAGCAGCTCCGGGCCTAGCGAGCAGTACTTC
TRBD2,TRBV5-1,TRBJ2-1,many,CASSIARLAGVGNEQFF,TGCGCCAGCAGCATTGCCAGACTAGCGGGAGTGGGTAATGAGCAGTTCTTC
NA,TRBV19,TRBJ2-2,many,CASRRAGVTGELFF,TGTGCCAGTAGGCGTGCAGGAGTCACCGGGGAGCTGTTTTTT
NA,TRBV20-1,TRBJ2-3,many,CSASRSTDTQYF,TGCAGTGCTAGTCGGAGCACAGATACGCAGTATTTT
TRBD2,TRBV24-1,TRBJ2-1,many,CATSDPIAGGVYEQFF,TGTGCCACCAGTGACCCCATAGCGGGAGGTGTTTATGAGCAGTTCTTC
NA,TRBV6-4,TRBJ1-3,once,CASSHLMGSDRGNTIYF,TGTGCCAGCAGTCACCTGATGGGGTCGGATCGAGGAAACACCATATATTTT
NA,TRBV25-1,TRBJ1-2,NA,CASSSSDSGGIGYGYTF,TGTGCCAGCAGTTCGTCAGATTCGGGGGGAATAGGGTATGGCTACACCTTC
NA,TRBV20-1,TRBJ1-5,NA,CSASSPEGGQPQHF,TGCAGTGCCAGCTCACCAGAGGGCGGTCAGCCCCAGCATTTT
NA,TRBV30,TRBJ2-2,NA,CAWSLQGLAGELFF,TGTGCCTGGTCCCTGCAGGGTCTCGCCGGGGAGCTGTTTTTT
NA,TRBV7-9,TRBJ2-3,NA,CASSLEQDTQYF,TGTGCCAGCAGCTTAGAACAAGATACGCAGTATTTT
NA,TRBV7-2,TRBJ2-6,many,CASSFSQGYGANVLTF,TGTGCCAGCAGCTTCTCCCAGGGCTACGGGGCCAACGTTCTGACTTTC
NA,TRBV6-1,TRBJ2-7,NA,CASGAAHLYEQYF,TGTGCCAGCGGGGCAGCCCATCTCTACGAGCAGTACTTC
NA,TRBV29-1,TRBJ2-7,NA,CSVAGSDYEQYF,TGCAGCGTCGCCGGGTCTGACTACGAGCAGTACTTC
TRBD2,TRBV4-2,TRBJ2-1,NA,CASSAAGGPYYNEQFF,TGTGCCAGCAGCGCAGCGGGGGGGCCCTACTACAATGAGCAGTTCTTC
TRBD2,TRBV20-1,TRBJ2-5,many,CSARPPSGRETQYF,TGCAGTGCTAGACCCCCTAGCGGGAGAGAGACCCAGTACTTC
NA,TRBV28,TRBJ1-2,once,CASSWRNPTGSDYTF,TGTGCCAGCAGCTGGAGAAACCCCACCGGATCCGACTACACCTTC
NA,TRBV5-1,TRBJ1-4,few,CASSPDTGKGGEKLFF,TGCGCCAGCAGCCCGGACACAGGGAAAGGAGGAGAAAAACTGTTTTTT
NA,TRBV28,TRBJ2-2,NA,CASSSSATNTGELFF,TGTGCCAGCAGTTCTTCAGCAACGAACACCGGGGAGCTGTTTTTT
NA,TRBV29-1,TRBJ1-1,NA,CSVASGGRGTEAFF,TGCAGCGTTGCCAGCGGGGGGAGAGGAACTGAAGCTTTCTTT
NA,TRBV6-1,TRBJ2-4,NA,CASSERAPTVNIQYF,TGTGCCAGCAGTGAACGGGCTCCAACAGTTAACATTCAGTACTTC
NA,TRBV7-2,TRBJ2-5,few,CASSSMHQETQYF,TGTGCCAGCAGCTCCATGCATCAAGAGACCCAGTACTTC
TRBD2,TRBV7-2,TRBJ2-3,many,CASSSKGLAYTDTQYF,TGTGCCAGCAGCTCGAAGGGACTAGCGTACACAGATACGCAGTATTTT
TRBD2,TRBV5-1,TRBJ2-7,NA,CASSLERGGSYEQYF,TGCGCCAGCAGCTTGGAGCGGGGGGGCTCCTACGAGCAGTACTTC
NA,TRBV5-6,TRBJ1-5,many,CASSLGRGWLQPQHF,TGTGCCAGCAGCTTGGGCAGGGGTTGGCTTCAGCCCCAGCATTTT
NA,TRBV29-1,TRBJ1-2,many,CSVGAGTLGYTF,TGCAGCGTTGGGGCCGGGACCTTAGGCTACACCTTC
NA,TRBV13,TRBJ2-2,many,CASSLGRGKNTGELFF,TGTGCCAGCAGCTTAGGTCGCGGGAAGAACACCGGGGAGCTGTTTTTT
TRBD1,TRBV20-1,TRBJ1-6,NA,CSARDRNRGNSPLHF,TGCAGTGCTAGAGATCGGAACAGGGGTAATTCACCCCTCCACTTT
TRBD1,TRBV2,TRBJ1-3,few,CASSARTGHTIYF,TGTGCCAGCAGTGCGCGGACAGGCCACACCATATATTTT
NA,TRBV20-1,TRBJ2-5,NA,CSASPPFPGGLQETQYF,TGCAGTGCTAGCCCCCCCTTTCCGGGCGGACTACAAGAGACCCAGTACTTC
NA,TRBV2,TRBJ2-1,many,CASNLQGTYNEQFF,TGTGCCAGCAATCTACAGGGTACTTACAATGAGCAGTTCTTC
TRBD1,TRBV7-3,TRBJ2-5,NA,CASSLGQGAYGETQYF,TGTGCCAGCAGCTTAGGACAGGGCGCGTACGGGGAGACCCAGTACTTC
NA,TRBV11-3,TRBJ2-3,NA,CASSLSGSADTQYF,TGTGCCAGCAGCTTAAGTGGTAGCGCAGATACGCAGTATTTT
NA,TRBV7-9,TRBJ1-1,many,CASSSRANTEAFF,TGTGCCAGCAGCTCCAGGGCTAACACTGAAGCTTTCTTT
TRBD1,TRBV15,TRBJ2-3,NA,CATSSTGGGPDTQYF,TGTGCCACCAGCTCGACAGGGGGCGGCCCAGATACGCAGTATTTT
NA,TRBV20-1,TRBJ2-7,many,CSAYGNWTDYEQYF,TGCAGTGCGTACGGGAATTGGACTGACTACGAGCAGTACTTC
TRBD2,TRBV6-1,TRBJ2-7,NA,CASSPRLAGNYEQYF,TGTGCCAGCTCTCCGAGACTAGCGGGGAACTACGAGCAGTACTTC
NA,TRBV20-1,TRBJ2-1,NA,CSARVGGNEQFF,TGCAGTGCTAGAGTAGGCGGGAATGAGCAGTTCTTC
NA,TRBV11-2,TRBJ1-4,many,CASSFYPVGARETNEKLFF,TGTGCCAGCAGCTTCTATCCCGTGGGGGCGAGGGAAACTAATGAAAAACTGTTTTTT
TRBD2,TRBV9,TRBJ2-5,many,CASSASGRAAETQYF,TGTGCCAGCAGCGCGAGCGGGAGGGCCGCAGAGACCCAGTACTTC
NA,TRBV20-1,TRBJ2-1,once,CSASEEWDQFF,TGCAGTGCTTCGGAGGAGTGGGATCAGTTCTTC
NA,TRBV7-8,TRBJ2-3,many,CASSSRGLSTDTQYF,TGTGCCAGCAGCTCGCGGGGACTTAGCACAGATACGCAGTATTTT
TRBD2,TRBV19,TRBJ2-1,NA,CASSFGLVGDEQFF,TGTGCCAGTAGTTTCGGACTAGTAGGCGATGAGCAGTTCTTC
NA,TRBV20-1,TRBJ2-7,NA,CSARGASDEQCF,TGCAGTGCCAGGGGGGCGTCCGACGAGCAGTGCTTC
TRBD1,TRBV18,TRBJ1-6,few,CASSPGQGDNSPLHF,TGTGCCAGCTCACCAGGACAGGGGGATAATTCACCCCTCCACTTT
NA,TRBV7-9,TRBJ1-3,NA,CASSLPPGNTIYF,TGTGCCAGCAGCCTTCCGCCTGGAAACACCATATATTTT
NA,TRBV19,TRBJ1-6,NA,CASNDRLTGSPLHF,TGTGCCAGTAATGACCGATTAACCGGTTCACCCCTCCACTTT
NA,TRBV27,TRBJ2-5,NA,CASSFGRGYETQYF,TGTGCCAGCAGTTTTGGCAGGGGATACGAGACCCAGTACTTC